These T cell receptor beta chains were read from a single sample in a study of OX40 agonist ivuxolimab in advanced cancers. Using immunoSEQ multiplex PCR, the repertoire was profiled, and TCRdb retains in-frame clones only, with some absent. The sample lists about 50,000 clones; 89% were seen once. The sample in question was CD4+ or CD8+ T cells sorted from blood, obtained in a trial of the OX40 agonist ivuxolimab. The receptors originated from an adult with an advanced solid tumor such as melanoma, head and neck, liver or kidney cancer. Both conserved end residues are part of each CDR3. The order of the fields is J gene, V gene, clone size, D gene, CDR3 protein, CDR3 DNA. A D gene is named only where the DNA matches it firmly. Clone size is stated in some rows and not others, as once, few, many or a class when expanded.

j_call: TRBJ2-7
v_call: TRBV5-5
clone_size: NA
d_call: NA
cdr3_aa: CASSLVFRSSYEQYF
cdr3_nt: TGTGCCAGCAGCTTGGTGTTTCGGAGCTCTTACGAGCAGTACTTC

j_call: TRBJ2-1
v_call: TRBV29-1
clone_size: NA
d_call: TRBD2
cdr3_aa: CSVPGGASYNEQFF
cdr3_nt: TGCAGCGTTCCGGGGGGGGCCTCATACAATGAGCAGTTCTTC

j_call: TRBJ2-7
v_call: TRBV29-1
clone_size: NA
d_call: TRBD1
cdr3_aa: CSVDWTGGYEQYF
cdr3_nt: TGCAGCGTTGACTGGACAGGGGGCTACGAGCAGTACTTC

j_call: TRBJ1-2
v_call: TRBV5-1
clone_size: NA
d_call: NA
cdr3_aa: CASSLVAANYGYTF
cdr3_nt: TGCGCCAGCAGCTTGGTTGCAGCCAACTATGGCTACACCTTC

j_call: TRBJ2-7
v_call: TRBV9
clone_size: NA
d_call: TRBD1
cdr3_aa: CASSQGQGAPYEQYF
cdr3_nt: TGTGCCAGCAGCCAGGGACAGGGGGCTCCCTACGAGCAGTACTTC

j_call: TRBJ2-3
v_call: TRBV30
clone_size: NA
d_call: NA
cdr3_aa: CAWSVRWGPSTDTQYF
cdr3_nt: TGTGCCTGGAGTGTCCGTTGGGGGCCCAGCACAGATACGCAGTATTTT

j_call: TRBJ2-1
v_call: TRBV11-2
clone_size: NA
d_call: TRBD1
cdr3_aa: CASSPGTENKFF
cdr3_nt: TGTGCCAGCAGCCCCGGGACAGAAAATAAGTTCTTC

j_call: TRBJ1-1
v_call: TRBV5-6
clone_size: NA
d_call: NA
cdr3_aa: CASSLEYGTEAFF
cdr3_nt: TGTGCCAGCAGCTTGGAATACGGCACTGAAGCTTTCTTT

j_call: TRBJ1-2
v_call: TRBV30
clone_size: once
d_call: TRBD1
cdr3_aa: CAWSPGQGPYGYTF
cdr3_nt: TGTGCCTGGAGTCCGGGACAGGGGCCCTATGGCTACACCTTC

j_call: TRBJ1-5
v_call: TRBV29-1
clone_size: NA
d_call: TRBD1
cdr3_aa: CSATTGNSNQPQHF
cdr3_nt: TGCAGCGCCACGACAGGGAATAGCAATCAGCCCCAGCATTTT

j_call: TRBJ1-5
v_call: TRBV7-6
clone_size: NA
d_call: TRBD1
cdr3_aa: CASSLRTGFNQPQHF
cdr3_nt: TGTGCCAGCAGCTTACGGACAGGGTTCAATCAGCCCCAGCATTTT

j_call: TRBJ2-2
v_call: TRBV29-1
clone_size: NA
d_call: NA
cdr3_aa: CSVGGLNTGELFF
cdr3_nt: TGCAGCGTTGGAGGTTTGAACACCGGGGAGCTGTTTTTT

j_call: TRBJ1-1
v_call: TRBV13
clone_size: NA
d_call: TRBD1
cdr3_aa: CASSYRGLNTEAFF
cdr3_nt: TGTGCCAGCAGCTACAGGGGGCTGAACACTGAAGCTTTCTTT

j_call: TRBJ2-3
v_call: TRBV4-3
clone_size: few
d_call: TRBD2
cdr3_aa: CASSQEPAGVDTQYF
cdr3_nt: TGCGCCAGCAGCCAAGAACCAGCGGGGGTAGATACGCAGTATTTT